This T cell receptor beta chain comes out of a study of identical twins. A note on this clonotype: As yet, its antigen is unknown. The junction differs from germline at one of its ends, possibly a read error.

CDR3 length equals 13 residues. From germline, CDR1 is SGHAT and CDR2 FQNNGV. Whole-study findings and limits: Cross-sectional statistics underpinned the conclusions; the same donors were not followed.

TCRdb recomputed calls from the 5' RACE reads with MiXCR, one row per CDR3 protein. The profile covers approximately 490,000 distinct CDR3 sequences, with approximately 20% appearing a single time and approximately 0.52% taken by the ten largest. The same data also contributed to another study, on yellow fever vaccine responses in identical twins.

The chain is built from TRBV11-2 and TRBJ2-2; D is undetermined. The source of this sequence is a woman between 18 and 29 years old in good health. Sequencing was done on a sample of CD4+ T cells sorted from blood. CDR3 sequence: CASRFLAAGELFF. The CDR3 coding sequence is TGTGCCAGCCGCTTCCTCGCAGCCGGGGAGCTGTTTTTT.